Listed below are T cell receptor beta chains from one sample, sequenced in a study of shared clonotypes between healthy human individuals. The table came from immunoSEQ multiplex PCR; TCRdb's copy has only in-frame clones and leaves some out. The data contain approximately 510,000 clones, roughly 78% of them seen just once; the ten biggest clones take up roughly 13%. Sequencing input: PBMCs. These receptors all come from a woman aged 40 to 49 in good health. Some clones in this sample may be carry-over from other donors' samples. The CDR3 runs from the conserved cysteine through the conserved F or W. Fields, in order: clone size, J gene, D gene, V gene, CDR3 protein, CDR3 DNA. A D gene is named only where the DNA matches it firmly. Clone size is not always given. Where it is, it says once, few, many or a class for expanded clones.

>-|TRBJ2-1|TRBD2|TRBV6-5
CASSRLAGGYNEQFF
TGTGCCAGCAGCCGACTAGCGGGAGGGTACAATGAGCAGTTCTTC
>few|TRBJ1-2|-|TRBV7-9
CASSIGRTPNYGYTF
TGTGCCAGCAGTATCGGACGGACACCTAACTATGGCTACACCTTC
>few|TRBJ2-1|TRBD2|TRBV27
CASSPAPRGDEQFF
TGTGCCAGCAGTCCCGCCCCACGGGGGGATGAGCAGTTCTTC
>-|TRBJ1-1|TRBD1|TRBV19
CASSVTGALLEMNTEAFF
TGTGCCAGTAGTGTCACAGGGGCCCTCCTGGAAATGAACACTGAAGCTTTCTTT
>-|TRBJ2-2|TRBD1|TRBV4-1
CASSQVHGTAYTGELFF
TGCGCCAGCAGCCAAGTGCACGGGACAGCTTACACCGGGGAGCTGTTTTTT
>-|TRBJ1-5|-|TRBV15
CATSREGGSNQPQHF
TGTGCCACCAGCAGAGAAGGAGGCAGCAATCAGCCCCAGCATTTT
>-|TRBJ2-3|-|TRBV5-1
CASSLAGAASTDTQYF
TGCGCCAGCAGCTTGGCAGGCGCCGCTAGCACAGATACGCAGTATTTT
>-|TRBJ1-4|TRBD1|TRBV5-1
CASSKARGWAQDEKLFF
TGCGCCAGCAGCAAAGCCAGGGGGTGGGCCCAAGATGAAAAACTGTTTTTT
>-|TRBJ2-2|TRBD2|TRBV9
CASSPRTSGYTGELFF
TGTGCCAGCAGCCCAAGGACTAGCGGGTACACCGGGGAGCTGTTTTTT
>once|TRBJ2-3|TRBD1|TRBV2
CASNRDRATDTQYF
TGTGCCAGCAACCGGGACAGGGCCACAGATACGCAGTATTTT
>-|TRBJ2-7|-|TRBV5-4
CASSLWSGEQYF
TGTGCCAGCAGCTTGTGGTCAGGCGAGCAGTACTTC
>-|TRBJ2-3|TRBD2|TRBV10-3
CAMRTSGSTDTQYF
TGTGCCATGAGGACTAGCGGAAGCACAGATACGCAGTATTTT
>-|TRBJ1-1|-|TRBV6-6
CASSPPGRNTEAFF
TGTGCCAGCAGTCCCCCCGGGAGGAACACTGAAGCTTTCTTT
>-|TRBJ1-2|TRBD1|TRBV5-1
CASSPSGGLNYGYTF
TGCGCCAGCAGCCCCTCAGGGGGTCTTAACTATGGCTACACCTTC
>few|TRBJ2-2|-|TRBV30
CACSRGRLADHTGELFF
TGTGCCTGTAGTAGGGGGAGGCTAGCGGACCACACCGGGGAGCTGTTTTTT
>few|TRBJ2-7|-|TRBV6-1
CASKRGSSLSYEQYF
TGTGCCAGCAAAAGGGGCAGCTCCCTATCCTACGAGCAGTACTTC
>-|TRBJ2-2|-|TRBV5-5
CATRDRSPVNTGELFF
TGTGCCACCAGGGACCGAAGTCCCGTGAACACCGGGGAGCTGTTTTTT
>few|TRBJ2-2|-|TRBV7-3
CASSSPQGQPPNTGELFF
TGTGCCAGCAGCTCTCCCCAGGGACAACCTCCGAACACCGGGGAGCTGTTTTTT
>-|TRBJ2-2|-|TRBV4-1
CASSQDFGSFGGTGELFF
TGCGCCAGCAGCCAAGATTTTGGGTCTTTTGGGGGCACCGGGGAGCTGTTTTTT
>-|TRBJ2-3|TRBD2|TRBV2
CASSIAGGGDTQYF
TGTGCCAGCAGTATAGCGGGAGGAGGAGATACGCAGTATTTT
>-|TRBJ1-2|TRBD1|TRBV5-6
CASRERGQGAYGYTF
TGTGCCAGCAGGGAGAGGGGACAGGGGGCCTATGGCTACACCTTC
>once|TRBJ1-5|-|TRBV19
CASSGETYNQPQHF
TGTGCCAGTAGTGGGGAAACCTACAATCAGCCCCAGCATTTT